Sequencing of this T cell receptor (beta chain) was carried out in a study of blood T cells in healthy people across ages. Trimming pared 0 bases from V and 6 bases from J, leaving 19 bases between. This CDR3 has 17 amino acids. Per germline, CDR1 SGHRS and CDR2 YFSETQ. Primers used in a second PCR of about 6 to 12 cycles were a sample-barcoded 5' primer and a J-beta primer mix. Tags on each cDNA molecule came from a template-switch adaptor with 12 random nucleotides. MiXCR was run by TCRdb on the 5' RACE reads, yielding one entry per CDR3 protein. The table has 900,000 to 950,000 distinct CDR3 sequences, around 29% seen once. Points on this clonotype: Its antigen is unidentified.

General study findings and limits: There was a strong correlation between TCR beta diversity and naive T cell percentage.

These data are also associated with another study on T cells of mothers and their children. According to that study: Second-round PCR products received sample barcodes and 2-4 random nucleotides from the M1S primer. An overlap that was slightly higher, though non-significant, was seen in related mother-child pairs versus unrelated pairs.

The chain uses TRBV5-1 and TRBJ2-1; D perhaps matches TRBD1 (6 bases). This TCR was recovered from a woman aged 40 to 55 in good health. The sample was blood. CDR3 nucleotide sequence: TGCGCCAGCAGCTTGGGCCAGGGGTTGGTACGGGGCAATGAGCAGTTCTTC. Translated, it gives CASSLGQGLVRGNEQFF.